This T cell receptor (beta chain) was sequenced in a study of control samples from healthy donors and cancer patients (TCRdb year 2020). This clone has a single count. Its specific antigen is unknown. Base quality data are lacking; no much larger clone is found one base away. Library preparation employed the immunoSEQ multiplex PCR assay. TCRdb limited this immuneACCESS table to in-frame rearrangements with V and J called. A share of clones is missing; checked studies link under half to unresolved V genes, and the rest is unexplained. The sample table holds 130,000 or so clones, of which about 88% were seen once. The ten largest account for roughly 3.1% of the sample. The germline V gene encodes CDR1 MNHEY and CDR2 SVGAGI. The CDR3 sequence holds 13 residues, the cysteine and phenylalanine included. Only the CDR3 DNA stays, 39 bases, in frame from base 1. The V and J ends are trimmed by 6 bases and 1 base, leaving 9 bases between them.

This receptor was taken from a man aged 50-59 years in good health. Material: blood. The sequence is built from TRBV6-5 and TRBJ1-1; the D gene cannot be resolved reliably. At the DNA level, the sequence is TGTGCCAGCAGCAGGAGGGAGAACACTGAAGCTTTCTTT. This sequence encodes CASSRRENTEAFF.